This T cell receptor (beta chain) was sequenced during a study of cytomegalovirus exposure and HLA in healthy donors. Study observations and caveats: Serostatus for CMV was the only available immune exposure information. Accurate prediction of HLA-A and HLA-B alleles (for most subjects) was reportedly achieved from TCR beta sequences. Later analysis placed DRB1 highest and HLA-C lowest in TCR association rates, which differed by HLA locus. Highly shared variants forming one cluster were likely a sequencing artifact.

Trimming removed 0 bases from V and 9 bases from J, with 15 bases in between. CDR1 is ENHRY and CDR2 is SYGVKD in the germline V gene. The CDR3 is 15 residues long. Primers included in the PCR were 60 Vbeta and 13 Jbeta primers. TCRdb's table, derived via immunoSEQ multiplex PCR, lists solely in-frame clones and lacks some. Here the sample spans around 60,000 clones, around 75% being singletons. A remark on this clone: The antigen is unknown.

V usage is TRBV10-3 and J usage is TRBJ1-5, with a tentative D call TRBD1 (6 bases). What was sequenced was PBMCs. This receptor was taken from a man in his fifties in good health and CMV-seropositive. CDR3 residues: CAISESGGGGLPQHF. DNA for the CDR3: TGTGCCATCAGTGAGTCGGGAGGGGGGGGGCTGCCCCAGCATTTT.